The 18 T cell receptor beta chains reported below all come from one sample, sequenced in a study of CD8+ T cells in alopecia areata. Sequencing relied on a cDNA template that was reverse transcribed from extracted RNA. Libraries were prepared by immunoSEQ multiplex PCR; TCRdb keeps only in-frame clonotypes and omits some of them. This sample has more than 250,000 clones, each found more than once. Cutaneous lymph node cells were pooled, and they were sorted using CD4, CD8alpha, NKG2D, NKG2ACE and other markers. Material for sequencing was CD4+ T cells sorted from a lymph node. The source is a C3H/HeJ mouse with alopecia areata. The mouse strain carries the MHC haplotype H2-k.

This clone was seen a handful of times. Gene names are the mouse ones. The read ends 4 residues early relative to the CDR3; the germline J gene fills the gap. This sample includes further DNA sequences coding for the same CDR3. J is TRBJ2-7 and V is TRBV1; 9 bases align to TRBD1. Germline CDR1 is NSQYPW and CDR2 is LRSPGD (reference sequence). CDR3 length equals 13 residues. CDR3 DNA (partial): TGCACCTGCAGTGCCGGACAGGGGTAT. Translated, it gives CTCSAGQGY. The CDR3, in full, reads CTCSAGQGYEQYF.

This clone was observed many times. Gene names refer to mouse genes. The CDR3 end lies 4 residues beyond the end of the read and is filled in from the germline J gene. The chain links TRBV17 to TRBJ2-1; TRBD2 aligns across 9 bases. The junction had 6 bases not matched to a gene; V was cut back by 6 bases and J by 3 bases. This CDR3 contains 15 residues. Germline assignment: CDR1 MNHDT and CDR2 YYDKIL. CDR3 sequence reads: CASSRTTGGYAEQFF. The DNA read from the CDR3 is TGTGCTAGCAGCCGTACGACTGGGGGCTATGCT.

This clone was seen only a few times. Gene and germline names: mouse. The read ends 4 residues shy of where the CDR3 ends; the end is completed using the germline J gene. This chain connects TRBV19 to TRBJ2-7; 7 nucleotides align to TRBD1. Germline CDR1 and CDR2: FNHDT and SITEND (reference sequence). The CDR3 length is 12 residues. CDR3 protein: CASNRDRYEQYF. CDR3 DNA, as far as it was read: TGTGCCAGCAACCGGGACAGATAT. Using reference TRBV19 and TRBJ2-7 for the parts outside the CDR3, the full variable domain is GGIITQTPKFLIGQEGQKLTLKCQQNFNHDTMYWYRQDSGKGLRLIYYSITENDLQKGDLSEGYDASREKKSSFSLTVTSAQKNEMAVFLCASNRDRYEQYFGPGTRLTVL.

As to this clone: Germline and genes here are mouse. The CDR3 end is not reached by the read, which stops 4 residues before it; the germline J gene fills it in. The chain employs TRBV19 and TRBJ2-3; 10 nucleotides agree with TRBD2. The CDR3 contains 17 residues. V dropped 7 bases and J dropped 0; count of bases not matched to a gene: 11. The V gene's germline CDR1 is FNHDT and CDR2 SITEND (reference sequence). CDR3 bases read: TGTGCCAGCCGACGCCGCCGGGACTGGGGTAGTGCAGAA. It codes for CASRRRRDWGSAE. The full CDR3 protein is CASRRRRDWGSAETLYF.

This clone was counted between two and nine times. Gene names denote mouse genes. The read terminates 4 residues before the CDR3 end, so the remaining end is supplied by the germline J gene. The chain couples TRBV13-3 to TRBJ2-2; weak D call: TRBD1 (6 bases). CDR1 NNHDY and CDR2 SYVADS come from the germline V gene. The CDR3 extends over 16 amino acids. Trimming cost V 0 bases and J 2 bases, with 11 bases left between them. CDR3: CASSDARQGNTGQLYF. The CDR3 bases that were read are TGTGCCAGCAGTGATGCAAGGCAGGGGAACACCGGG.

This clone turned up a few times. Gene names and germline refer to mouse. The read is 4 residues too short to cover the CDR3 end, so that end is filled in from the germline J gene. The same CDR3 is also encoded by other DNA sequences in this sample. The V call is TRBV1, the J call TRBJ2-5; 7 bases are shared with TRBD2. This CDR3 has 13 amino acids. The V gene's germline CDR1 is NSQYPW and CDR2 LRSPGD (reference sequence). This CDR3 is CTCSGGTEDTQYF. CDR3 bases read: TGCACCTGCAGTGGCGGGACTGAAGAC.

This clone was seen only a few times. Genes and germline come from the mouse. The CDR3 end falls 4 residues outside the read, so it is completed with the germline J gene. The chain employs TRBV19 and TRBJ2-3; 7 nucleotides agree with TRBD1. The CDR3 sequence is 15 residues long. V lost 4 bases and J lost 0; bases outside the gene matches: 5. Per the germline V gene, CDR1 is FNHDT and CDR2 is SITEND (reference sequence). The CDR3 bases that were read are TGTGCCAGCAGTGCTGGGACAGCTAGTGCAGAA. This gives the protein CASSAGTASAE. The full CDR3 protein reads CASSAGTASAETLYF.

Many counts were recorded for this clone. Gene names denote mouse genes. The read halts 4 residues ahead of the CDR3 end, with the missing end drawn from the germline J gene. This CDR3 is also generated by other DNA sequences in the sample. The chain combines TRBV13-1 with TRBJ2-2; D remains ambiguous. CDR3 size: 13 residues. Germline-derived CDR1 and CDR2 are NSHNY and SYGAGN. V dropped 5 bases and J dropped 0 bases, with 5 bases sitting between them. The CDR3 sequence: CASSPSNTGQLYF. CDR3 bases read: TGTGCCAGCAGCCCTTCAAACACCGGG.

Notes on this clone: Genes here carry mouse names. The CDR3 is cut off 4 residues early in the read; its end comes from the germline J gene. The chain carries TRBV19 and TRBJ2-1; possible D gene TRBD1, 6 bases. Between the trimmed V and J ends, which lost 0 bases and 4 bases, there was a span of 11 bases. CDR1 is FNHDT, CDR2 SITEND, per germline (reference sequence). CDR3 length equals 15 residues. The sequenced part of the CDR3 DNA is TGTGCCAGCAGTATAGCTGGGACAAAATATGCT. This codes for CASSIAGTKYA. The whole CDR3 is CASSIAGTKYAEQFF. The entire variable domain, with the rest obtained from reference TRBV19 and TRBJ2-1, is as follows: GGIITQTPKFLIGQEGQKLTLKCQQNFNHDTMYWYRQDSGKGLRLIYYSITENDLQKGDLSEGYDASREKKSSFSLTVTSAQKNEMAVFLCASSIAGTKYAEQFFGPGTRLTVL.

The sample holds a few counts of this clone. A much larger clone lies a single base off, so this may be a read error. Gene names are mouse gene names. The sequenced fragment ends 4 residues before the CDR3 boundary, so the rest is inferred from the germline J gene. The chain combines TRBV5 with TRBJ1-1, with D uncertain. Germline V gene lookup returns CDR1 LGHNA and CDR2 YNLKQL (reference sequence). This CDR3 contains 14 residues. The V and J ends lost 0 bases and 1 base respectively, with 6 bases between them. Incomplete CDR3 DNA: TGTGCCAGCAGCCAAGACAGGAGAAACACA. Its protein is CASSQDRRNT. The whole CDR3 sequence is CASSQDRRNTEVFF.

Turning to this clone: All gene names here are mouse names. The read stops 4 residues short of the end of the CDR3; the missing end is completed from the germline J gene. The chain employs TRBV13-2 and TRBJ2-7; D remains unclear. Germline CDR1 NNHNN, CDR2 SYGAGS (reference sequence). The CDR3 has 14 amino acids. This chain's CDR3 is CASGDAPPRYEQYF. Partial CDR3 DNA: TGTGCCAGCGGTGATGCCCCCCCCAGATAT.

This clone was detected a few times. Gene names follow the mouse nomenclature. The read terminates 4 residues before the CDR3 end, so the remaining end is supplied by the germline J gene. The chain employs TRBV13-3 and TRBJ2-2, with 9 nucleotides matching TRBD2. Germline V gene lookup returns CDR1 NNHDY and CDR2 SYVADS. The CDR3 sequence is 15 residues long. The J segment lost 4 bases and the V segment lost 2 bases, leaving 3 bases of the junction unmatched. CDR3 DNA, as far as it was read: TGTGCCAGCAGTGACTGGGGGGGGCTCACCGGG. Translated, it gives CASSDWGGLTG. The complete CDR3 reads CASSDWGGLTGQLYF. The full variable domain, its missing parts supplied by reference TRBV13-3 and TRBJ2-2, is EAAVTQSPRSKVAVTGGKVTLSCHQTNNHDYMYWYRQDTGHGLRLIHYSYVADSTEKGDIPDGYKASRPSQENFSLILELASLSQTAVYFCASSDWGGLTGQLYFGEGSKLTVL.

This clone was detected a few times. Genes here carry mouse names. Coverage ceases 4 residues before the CDR3 finishes, and the germline J gene fills in the end. The genes are TRBV13-1 and TRBJ2-1, with a weak D call TRBD2 (6 bases). CDR3 length: 13 amino acids. Trimming took 2 bases from V and 5 from J, leaving 8 bases between them. Germline loops: CDR1 NSHNY, CDR2 SYGAGN. The CDR3 region is CASSERGDAEQFF. Incomplete CDR3 DNA: TGTGCCAGCAGTGAGCGGGGGGATGCT.

This clone was recorded a few times. The genes and germline here are from mouse. The read falls 4 residues short of the CDR3 end, and the missing part is taken from the germline J gene. The chain is built from TRBV5 and TRBJ2-3; TRBD1 is a possible D gene (5 bases). Germline V lookup: CDR1 LGHNA, CDR2 YNLKQL (reference sequence). The CDR3 contains 13 residues. CDR3 sequence: CASSQGQQETLYF. The covered CDR3 bases are TGTGCCAGCAGCCAAGGACAGCAAGAA.

This clone was seen only a few times. Gene names and germline match the mouse. The CDR3 is cut off 3 residues early in the read; its end comes from the germline J gene. The sample contains more than one DNA sequence encoding this CDR3. This sequence joins TRBV13-1 and TRBJ1-6; tentative D call: TRBD1 (6 bases). TRBJ1-6 is an open reading frame, and its role is uncertain. Trimming left V 2 bases short and J 4 bases short, with 7 bases between. Germline-derived CDR1 and CDR2 are NSHNY and SYGAGN. The CDR3 length is 14 residues. Incomplete CDR3 DNA: TGTGCCAGCAGTGAGGACAGATATAATTCGCCC. Residues: CASSEDRYNSP. The CDR3 in its entirety is CASSEDRYNSPLYF.

On this clone: Genes and germline come from the mouse. The CDR3 end is not reached by the read, which stops 4 residues before it; the germline J gene fills it in. The same CDR3 also results from other DNA sequences found in this sample. The chain carries TRBV1 and TRBJ2-2; 10 bases align to TRBD1. This CDR3 has 16 amino acids. CDR1 and CDR2 from the germline V gene are NSQYPW and LRSPGD (reference sequence). Trimming cost V 3 bases and J 1 base; bases outside gene matches: 2. CDR3 in amino acids: CTCSARDRGNTGQLYF. The CDR3 DNA, read in part, is TGCACCTGCAGTGCTCGGGACAGGGGAAACACCGGG.

This clone came up a few times. The gene symbols are mouse symbols. The read comes to an end 4 residues before the CDR3 does, leaving the germline J gene to fill in the end. Different DNA sequences within this sample yield the same CDR3. This chain connects TRBV1 to TRBJ1-2, with 8 positions matching TRBD1. Germline V gene data show CDR1 as NSQYPW and CDR2 as LRSPGD (reference sequence). V trimming: 6 bases; J trimming: 4 bases; junction bases outside the gene matches: 7. This CDR3 has 14 residues. The CDR3 is CTCSGGTGASDYTF. Incomplete CDR3 DNA: TGCACCTGCAGCGGCGGGACAGGAGCCTCC.

This clone was picked up a small number of times. The genes and germline here are from mouse. The read falls 4 residues short of the CDR3 end, and the missing part is taken from the germline J gene. The gene calls are TRBV5 and TRBJ2-2, with unresolved D. CDR1 and CDR2 (germline): LGHNA, YNLKQL (reference sequence). This CDR3 is built from 12 residues. This CDR3 reads CASSQDWGQLYF. The CDR3 DNA, read in part, is TGTGCCAGCAGCCAAGATTGGGGG.